This T cell receptor (beta chain) was sequenced in a study of CD8+ T cells in alopecia areata. cDNA reverse transcribed from extracted RNA served as the sequencing template. Clones were read by immunoSEQ multiplex PCR, and TCRdb kept only the in-frame ones, dropping some. This table holds about 200,000 clones, more than 55% found once. A note on this clone: What it binds is not known.

General study points: In lesional scalp, particularly from alopecia totalis/universalis, clonality was higher than in normal scalp.

The V gene's germline CDR1 is SGHRS and CDR2 YFSETQ. V was clipped by 4 bases and J by 3 bases; unmatched bases: 6. The CDR3 has 14 residues. The treatment denotes: oral pan-JAK inhibitor, 5-10 mg twice daily. This chain joins TRBV5-1 and TRBJ2-5; 7 bases fit TRBD1. Sequencing was performed on CD4+ T cells sorted from blood, taken at week 4, from a patient treated with tofacitinib. This receptor was taken from a human donor with alopecia areata. Here the CDR3 DNA reads TGCGCCAGCAGCCCCGGGACAGCAAAAGAGACCCAGTACTTC. Residues: CASSPGTAKETQYF.